This T cell receptor (beta chain) is drawn from a study of T cell responses to AZD1222 COVID-19 vaccine. The overall study: Second doses were pooled across both intervals (about 4 or about 12 weeks). Overall study results and limits: Females outnumbered males among donors, who were mostly white British; clonal diversity was possibly underestimated. Per reports, nearly half of all spike-specific TCRs target regions that are unmutated in variants. Baseline seropositivity occurred in only a handful of AZD1222 recipients.

Germline V gene lookup returns CDR1 SGHAT and CDR2 FQNNGV. The length of the CDR3 is 16 residues. J was trimmed by 5 bases and V by 1 base; bases with no gene match: 4. This clone was detected only a few times. The antigen remains unidentified. Clones were sequenced by immunoSEQ multiplex PCR, and TCRdb holds only the in-frame ones, with some missing. The sample lists more than 85,000 clones, just over 85% occurring once. The sequences come from peripheral blood, collected on day 0 of AZD1222 vaccination. The source is an adult in good health. The chain carries TRBV11-2 and TRBJ2-1, with 11 bases that match TRBD2. The DNA of the CDR3 is TGTGCCAGCAGCTTAGCGGGACTAGCGGCCCACAATGAGCAGTTCTTC. Residues: CASSLAGLAAHNEQFF.